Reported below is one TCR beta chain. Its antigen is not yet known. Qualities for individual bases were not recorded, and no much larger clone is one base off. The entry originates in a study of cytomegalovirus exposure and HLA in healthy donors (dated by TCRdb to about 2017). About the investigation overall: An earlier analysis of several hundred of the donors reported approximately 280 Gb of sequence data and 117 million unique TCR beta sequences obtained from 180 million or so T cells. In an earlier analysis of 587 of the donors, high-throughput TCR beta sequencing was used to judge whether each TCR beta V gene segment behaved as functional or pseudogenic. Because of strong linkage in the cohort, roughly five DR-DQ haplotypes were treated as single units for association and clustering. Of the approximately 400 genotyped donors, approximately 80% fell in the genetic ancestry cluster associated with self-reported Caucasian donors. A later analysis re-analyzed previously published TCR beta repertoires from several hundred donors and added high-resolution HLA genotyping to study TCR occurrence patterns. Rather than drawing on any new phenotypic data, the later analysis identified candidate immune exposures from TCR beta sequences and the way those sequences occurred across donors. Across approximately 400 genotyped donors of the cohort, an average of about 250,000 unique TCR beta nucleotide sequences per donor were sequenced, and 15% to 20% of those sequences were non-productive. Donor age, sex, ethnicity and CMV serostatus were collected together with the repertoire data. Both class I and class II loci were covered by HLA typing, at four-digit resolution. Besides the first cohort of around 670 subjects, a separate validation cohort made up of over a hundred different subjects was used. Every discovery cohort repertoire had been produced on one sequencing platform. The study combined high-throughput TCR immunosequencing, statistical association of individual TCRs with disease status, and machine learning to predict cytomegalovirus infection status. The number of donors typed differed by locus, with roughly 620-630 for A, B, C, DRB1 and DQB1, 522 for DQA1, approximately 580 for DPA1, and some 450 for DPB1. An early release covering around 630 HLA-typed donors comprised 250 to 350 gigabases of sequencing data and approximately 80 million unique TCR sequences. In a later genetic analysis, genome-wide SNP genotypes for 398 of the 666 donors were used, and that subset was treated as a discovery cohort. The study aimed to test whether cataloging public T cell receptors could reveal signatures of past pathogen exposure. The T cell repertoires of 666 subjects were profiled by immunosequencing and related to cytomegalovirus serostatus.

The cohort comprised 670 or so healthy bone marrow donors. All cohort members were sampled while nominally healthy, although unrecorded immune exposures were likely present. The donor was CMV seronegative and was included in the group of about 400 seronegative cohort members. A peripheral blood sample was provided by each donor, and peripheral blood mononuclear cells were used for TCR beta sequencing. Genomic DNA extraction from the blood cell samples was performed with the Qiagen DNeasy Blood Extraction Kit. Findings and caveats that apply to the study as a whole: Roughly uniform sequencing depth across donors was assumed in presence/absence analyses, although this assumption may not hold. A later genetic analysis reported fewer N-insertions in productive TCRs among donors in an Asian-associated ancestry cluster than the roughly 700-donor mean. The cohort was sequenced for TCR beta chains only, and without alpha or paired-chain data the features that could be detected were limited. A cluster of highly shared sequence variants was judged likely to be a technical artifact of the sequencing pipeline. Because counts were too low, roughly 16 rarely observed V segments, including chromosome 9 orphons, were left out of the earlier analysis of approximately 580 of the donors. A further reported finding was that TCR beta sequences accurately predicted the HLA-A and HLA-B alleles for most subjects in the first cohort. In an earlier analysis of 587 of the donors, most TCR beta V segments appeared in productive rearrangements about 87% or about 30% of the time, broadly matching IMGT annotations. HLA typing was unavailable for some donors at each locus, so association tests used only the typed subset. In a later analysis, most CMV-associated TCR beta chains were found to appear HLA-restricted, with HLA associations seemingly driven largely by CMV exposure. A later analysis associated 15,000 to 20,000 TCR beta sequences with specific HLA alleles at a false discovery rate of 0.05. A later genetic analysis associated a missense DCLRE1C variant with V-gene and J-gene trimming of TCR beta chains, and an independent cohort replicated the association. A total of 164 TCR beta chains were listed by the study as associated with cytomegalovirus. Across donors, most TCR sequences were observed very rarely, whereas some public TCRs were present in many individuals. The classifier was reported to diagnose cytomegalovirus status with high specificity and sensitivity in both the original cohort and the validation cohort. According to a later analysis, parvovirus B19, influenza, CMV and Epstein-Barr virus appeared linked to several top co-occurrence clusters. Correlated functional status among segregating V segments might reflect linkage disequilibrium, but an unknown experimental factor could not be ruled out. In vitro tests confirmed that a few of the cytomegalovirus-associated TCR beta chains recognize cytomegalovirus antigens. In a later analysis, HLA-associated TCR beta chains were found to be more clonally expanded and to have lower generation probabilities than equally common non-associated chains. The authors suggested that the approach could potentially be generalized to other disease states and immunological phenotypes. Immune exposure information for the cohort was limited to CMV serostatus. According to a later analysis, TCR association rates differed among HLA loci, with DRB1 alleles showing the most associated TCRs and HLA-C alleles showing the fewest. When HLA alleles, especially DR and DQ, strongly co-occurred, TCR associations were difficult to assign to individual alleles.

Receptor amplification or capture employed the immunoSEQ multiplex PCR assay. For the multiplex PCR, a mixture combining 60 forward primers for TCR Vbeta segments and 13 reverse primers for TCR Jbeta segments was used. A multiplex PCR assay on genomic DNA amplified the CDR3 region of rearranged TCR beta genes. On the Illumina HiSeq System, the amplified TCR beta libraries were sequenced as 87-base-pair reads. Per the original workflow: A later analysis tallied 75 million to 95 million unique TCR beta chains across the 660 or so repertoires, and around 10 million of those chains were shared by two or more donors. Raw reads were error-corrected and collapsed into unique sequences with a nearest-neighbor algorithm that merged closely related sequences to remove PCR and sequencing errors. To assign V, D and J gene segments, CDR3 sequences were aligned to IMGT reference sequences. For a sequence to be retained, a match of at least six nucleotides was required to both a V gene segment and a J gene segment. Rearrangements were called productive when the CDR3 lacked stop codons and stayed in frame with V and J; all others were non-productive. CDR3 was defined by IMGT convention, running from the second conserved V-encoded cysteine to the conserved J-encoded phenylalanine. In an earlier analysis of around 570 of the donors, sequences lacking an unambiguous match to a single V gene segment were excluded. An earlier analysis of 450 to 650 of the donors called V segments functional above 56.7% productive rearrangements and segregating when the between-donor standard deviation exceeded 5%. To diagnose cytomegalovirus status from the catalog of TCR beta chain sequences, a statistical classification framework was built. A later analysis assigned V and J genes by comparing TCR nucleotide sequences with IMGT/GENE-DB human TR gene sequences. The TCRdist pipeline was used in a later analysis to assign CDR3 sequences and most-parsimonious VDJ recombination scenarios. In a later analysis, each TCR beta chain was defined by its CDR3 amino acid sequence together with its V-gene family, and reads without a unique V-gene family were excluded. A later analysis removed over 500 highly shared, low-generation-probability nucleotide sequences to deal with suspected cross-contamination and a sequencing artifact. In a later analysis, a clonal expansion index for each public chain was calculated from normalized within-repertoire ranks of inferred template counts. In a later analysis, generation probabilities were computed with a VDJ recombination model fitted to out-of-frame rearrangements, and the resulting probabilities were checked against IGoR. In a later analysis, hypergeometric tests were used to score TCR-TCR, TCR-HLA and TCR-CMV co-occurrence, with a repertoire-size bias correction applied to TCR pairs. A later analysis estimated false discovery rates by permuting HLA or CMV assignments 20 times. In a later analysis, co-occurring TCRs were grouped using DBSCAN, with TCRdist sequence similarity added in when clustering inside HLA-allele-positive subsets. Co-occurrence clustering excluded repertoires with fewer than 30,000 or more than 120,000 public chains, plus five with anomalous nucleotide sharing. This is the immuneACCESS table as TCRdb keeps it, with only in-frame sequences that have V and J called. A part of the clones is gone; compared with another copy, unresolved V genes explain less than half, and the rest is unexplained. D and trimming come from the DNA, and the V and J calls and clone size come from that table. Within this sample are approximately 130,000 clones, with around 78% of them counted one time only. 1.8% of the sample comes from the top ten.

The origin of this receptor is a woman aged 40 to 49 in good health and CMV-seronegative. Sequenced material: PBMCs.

The DNA is TGTGCCAGCAGCTTACGAAGTCTAGCGGGCAACCAAGAGACCCAGTACTTC. This yields the protein CASSLRSLAGNQETQYF. Here the chain combines TRBV13 and TRBJ2-5, with TRBD2 matching 8 junction bases. The V end gives up 2 bases and the J end 0 bases, leaving 8 bases in the junction not matched to a gene. CDR1 and CDR2, per the germline V gene (reference sequence), are PRHDT and FYEKMQ. The CDR3 starts with the cysteine, ends with the phenylalanine, and has 17 residues. Only the CDR3 portion is preserved as DNA: 51 bases, with reading frame beginning at the first base.